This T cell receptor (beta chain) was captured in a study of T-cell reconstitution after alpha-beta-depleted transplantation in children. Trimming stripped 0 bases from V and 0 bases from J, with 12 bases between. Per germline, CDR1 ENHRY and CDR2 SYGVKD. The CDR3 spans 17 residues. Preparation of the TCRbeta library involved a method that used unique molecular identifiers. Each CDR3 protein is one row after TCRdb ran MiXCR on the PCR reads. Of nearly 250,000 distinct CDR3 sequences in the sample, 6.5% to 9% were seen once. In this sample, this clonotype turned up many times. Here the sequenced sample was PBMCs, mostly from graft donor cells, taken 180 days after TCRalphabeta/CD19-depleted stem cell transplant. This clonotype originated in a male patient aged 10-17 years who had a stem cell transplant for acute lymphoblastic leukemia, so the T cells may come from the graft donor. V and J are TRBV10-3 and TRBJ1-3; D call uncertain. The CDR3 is CAISESSSYFSGNTIYF. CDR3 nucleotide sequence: TGTGCCATCAGTGAGTCCTCCAGCTACTTCTCTGGAAACACCATATATTTT.